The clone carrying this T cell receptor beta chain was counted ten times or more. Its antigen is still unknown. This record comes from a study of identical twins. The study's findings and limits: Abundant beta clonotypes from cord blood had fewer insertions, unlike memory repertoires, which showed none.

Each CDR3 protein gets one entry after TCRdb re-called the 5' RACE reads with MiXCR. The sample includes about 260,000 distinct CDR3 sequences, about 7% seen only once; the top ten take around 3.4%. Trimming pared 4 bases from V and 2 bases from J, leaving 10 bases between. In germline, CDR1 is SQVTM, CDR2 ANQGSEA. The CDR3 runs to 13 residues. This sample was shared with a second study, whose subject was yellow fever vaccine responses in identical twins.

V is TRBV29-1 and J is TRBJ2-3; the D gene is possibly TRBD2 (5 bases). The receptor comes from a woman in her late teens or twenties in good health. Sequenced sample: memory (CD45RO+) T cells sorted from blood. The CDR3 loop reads CSVVGVPTDTQYF. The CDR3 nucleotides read TGCAGCGTTGTGGGAGTCCCCACAGATACGCAGTATTTT.